This T cell receptor (beta chain) was found in a study of blood T cell repertoires in COVID-19. On the study more broadly: T cells, B-cell-depleted T cells, or PBMCs provided the cDNA or gDNA that served as material.

Original processing notes: Amplification of reference gene primers provided the estimated nucleated cell counts. This table comes from immunoSEQ multiplex PCR, and its TCRdb copy is limited to in-frame clones, with some not included. V and J calls plus clone size are reproduced from that table; the DNA served to infer D and trimming. The profile shows 200,000 to 300,000 clones, about 86% of them singletons. This clone was observed a few times. This clonotype was obtained from a woman aged 25 to 39 who had recovered from COVID-19. The specimen was peripheral blood.

For the CDR3, the DNA is TGTGCCAGCAGGGTAGGAGACAGGAGTAACTATGGCTACACCTTC. Translating gives CASRVGDRSNYGYTF. This chain uses TRBV5-6 with TRBJ1-2; D possibly corresponds to TRBD1 (6 bases). Germline V gene lookup returns CDR1 SGHDT and CDR2 YYEEEE. Trimming left V 5 bases short and J 1 base short, with 15 bases between. This CDR3 has 15 residues.